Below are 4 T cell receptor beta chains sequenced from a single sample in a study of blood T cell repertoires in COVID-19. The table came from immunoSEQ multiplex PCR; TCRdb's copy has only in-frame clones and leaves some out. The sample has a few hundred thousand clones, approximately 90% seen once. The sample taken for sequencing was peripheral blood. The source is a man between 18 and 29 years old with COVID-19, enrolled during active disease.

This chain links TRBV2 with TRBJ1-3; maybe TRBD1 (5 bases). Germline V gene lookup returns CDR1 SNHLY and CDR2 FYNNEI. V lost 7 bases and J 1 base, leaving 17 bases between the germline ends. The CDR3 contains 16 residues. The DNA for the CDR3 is TGTGCCAGCACGATGGGGCTTACCCGTTCTGGAAACACCATATATTTT. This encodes CASTMGLTRSGNTIYF. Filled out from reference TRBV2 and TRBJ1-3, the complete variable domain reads EPEVTQTPSHQVTQMGQEVILRCVPISNHLYFYWYRQILGQKVEFLVSFYNNEISEKSEIFDDQFSVERPDGSNFTLKIRSTKLEDSAMYFCASTMGLTRSGNTIYFGEGSWLTVV.

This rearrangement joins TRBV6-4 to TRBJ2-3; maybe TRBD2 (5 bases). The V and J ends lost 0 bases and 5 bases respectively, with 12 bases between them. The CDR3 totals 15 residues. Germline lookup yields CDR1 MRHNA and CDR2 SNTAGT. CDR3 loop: CASSDSMGALDTQYF. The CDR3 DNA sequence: TGTGCCAGCAGTGACTCGATGGGAGCGTTAGATACGCAGTATTTT.

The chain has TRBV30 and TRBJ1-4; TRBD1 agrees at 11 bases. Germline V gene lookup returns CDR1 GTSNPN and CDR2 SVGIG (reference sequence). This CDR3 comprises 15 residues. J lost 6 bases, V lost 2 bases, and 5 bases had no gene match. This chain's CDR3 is CAWSPPGQGDEKLFF. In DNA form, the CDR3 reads TGTGCCTGGAGTCCCCCGGGACAGGGGGATGAAAAACTGTTTTTT.

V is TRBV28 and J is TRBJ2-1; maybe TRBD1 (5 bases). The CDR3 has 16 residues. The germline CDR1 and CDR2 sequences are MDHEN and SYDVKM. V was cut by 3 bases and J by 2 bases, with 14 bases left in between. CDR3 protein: CASSFLDRGPYNEQFF. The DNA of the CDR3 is TGTGCCAGCAGTTTCCTCGACAGAGGTCCCTACAATGAGCAGTTCTTC.